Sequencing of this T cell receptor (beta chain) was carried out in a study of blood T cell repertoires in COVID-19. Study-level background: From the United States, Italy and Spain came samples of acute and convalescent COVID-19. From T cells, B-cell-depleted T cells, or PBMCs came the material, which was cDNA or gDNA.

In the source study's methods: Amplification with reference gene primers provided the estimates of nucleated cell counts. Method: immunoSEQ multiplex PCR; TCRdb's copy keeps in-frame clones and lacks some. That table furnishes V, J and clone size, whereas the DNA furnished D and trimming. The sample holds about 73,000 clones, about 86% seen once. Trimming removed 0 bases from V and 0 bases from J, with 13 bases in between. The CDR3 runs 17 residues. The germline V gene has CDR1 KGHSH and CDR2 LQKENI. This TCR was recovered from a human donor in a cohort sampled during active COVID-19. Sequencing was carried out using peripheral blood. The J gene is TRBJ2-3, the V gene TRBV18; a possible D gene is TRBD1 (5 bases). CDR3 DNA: TGTGCCAGCTCACCACCGGTTACAGGCCCTAGCACAGATACGCAGTATTTT. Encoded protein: CASSPPVTGPSTDTQYF.